The source of this TCR beta chain is a study of cytomegalovirus exposure and HLA in healthy donors. To note about this clone: The antigen remains undetermined. Other DNA variants within this sample encode the same CDR3.

Study results and limitations: Immune exposure information available was restricted to CMV serostatus.

The germline V gene encodes CDR1 SGDLS and CDR2 YYNGEE. With V trimmed by 8 bases and J by 2 bases, 7 bases remained unmatched. This CDR3 is built from 13 residues. 60 Vbeta and 13 Jbeta primers were used in PCR. As handled by the study authors: Counted up in a later analysis, unique TCR beta chains came to approximately 77 million, with around 9.9 million shared. TCRdb's table, derived via immunoSEQ multiplex PCR, lists solely in-frame clones and lacks some. D and trimming were read from the DNA, whereas the V and J calls and clone size are those reported in that table. The sample data list some 120,000 clones.

Sample: PBMCs. The chain couples TRBV9 to TRBJ2-7, with TRBD1 matching over 7 bases. This TCR was recovered from a man aged 35 to 55 in good health and CMV-seropositive. The CDR3 bases are TGTGCCAGTAGCCGGGACAGCCCCTACGAGCAGTACTTC. Protein: CASSRDSPYEQYF.